Here is one T cell receptor (beta chain) with its context. Its antigen remains unidentified. Peripheral blood was collected from the related graft donor on the marrow donation day. Sequencing used immunoSEQ multiplex PCR; TCRdb keeps in-frame clones, though not all of them. The sample has 25,000 to 30,000 clones, 86% seen once; the top ten hold about 3.5%. This sample was taken from a study of T cells after posttransplantation cyclophosphamide. This CDR3 spans 15 amino acids. Germline CDR1 and CDR2: MNHEY and SVGAGI. V lost 5 bases, J lost 7 bases, and 12 bases stayed unmatched. Findings and caveats of the study: Later blood repertoires were often dominated by clones from the donor CD8+ memory compartment.

This chain connects TRBV6-5 to TRBJ1-1; 8 bases are a match to TRBD1. The TCR originated in a man aged 50 to 60. Source material: PBMCs. In DNA, the CDR3 is TGTGCCAGCAGTAAATCAGGGGGCGCCAGCATTGAAGCTTTCTTT. It is translated as CASSKSGGASIEAFF.